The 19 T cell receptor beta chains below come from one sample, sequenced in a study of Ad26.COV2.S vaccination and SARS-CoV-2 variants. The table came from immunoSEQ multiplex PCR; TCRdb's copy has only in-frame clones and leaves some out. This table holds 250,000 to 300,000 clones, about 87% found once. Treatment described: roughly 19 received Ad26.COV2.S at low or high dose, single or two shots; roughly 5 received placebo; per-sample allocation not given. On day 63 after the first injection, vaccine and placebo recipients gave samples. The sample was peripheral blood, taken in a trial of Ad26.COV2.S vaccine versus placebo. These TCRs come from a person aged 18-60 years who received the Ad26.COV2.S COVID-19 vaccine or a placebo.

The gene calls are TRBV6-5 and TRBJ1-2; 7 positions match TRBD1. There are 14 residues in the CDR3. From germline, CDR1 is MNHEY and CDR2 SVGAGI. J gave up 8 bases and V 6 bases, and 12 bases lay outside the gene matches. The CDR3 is CASRRRQGDWGYTF. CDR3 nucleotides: TGTGCCAGCAGGCGACGTCAGGGGGATTGGGGCTACACCTTC.

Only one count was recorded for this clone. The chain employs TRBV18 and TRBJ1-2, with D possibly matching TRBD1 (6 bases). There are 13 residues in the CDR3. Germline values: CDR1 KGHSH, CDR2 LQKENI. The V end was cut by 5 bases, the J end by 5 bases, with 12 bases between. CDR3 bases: TGTGCCAGCTCAATCGACCAGGGGTATGGCTACACCTTC. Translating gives CASSIDQGYGYTF. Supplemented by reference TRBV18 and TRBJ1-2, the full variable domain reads NAGVMQNPRHLVRRRGQEARLRCSPMKGHSHVYWYRQLPEEGLKFMVYLQKENIIDESGMPKERFSAEFPKEGPSILRIQQVVRGDSAAYFCASSIDQGYGYTFGSGTRLTVV.

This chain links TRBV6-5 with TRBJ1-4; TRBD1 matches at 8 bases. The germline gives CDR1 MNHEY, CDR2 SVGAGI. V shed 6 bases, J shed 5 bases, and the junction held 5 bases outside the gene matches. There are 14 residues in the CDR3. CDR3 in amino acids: CASSEGQANEKLFF. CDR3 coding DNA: TGTGCCAGCAGCGAGGGACAGGCAAATGAAAAACTGTTTTTT.

CDR3: CASGQGTNEKLFF. As DNA, the CDR3 is TGTGCCAGTGGACAGGGAACTAATGAAAAACTGTTTTTT. The chain is built from TRBV28 and TRBJ1-4; TRBD1 aligns across 8 bases. V lost 9 bases to trimming and J lost 1 base; unmatched junction nucleotides: 1. This CDR3 has 13 residues. Per the germline V gene, CDR1 is MDHEN and CDR2 is SYDVKM.

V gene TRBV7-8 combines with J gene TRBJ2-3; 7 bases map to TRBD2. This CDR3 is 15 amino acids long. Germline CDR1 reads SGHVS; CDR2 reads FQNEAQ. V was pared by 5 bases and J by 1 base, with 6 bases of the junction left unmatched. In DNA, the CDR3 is TGTGCCAGCAGCGCCCGGGGGGAGCGCACAGATACGCAGTATTTT. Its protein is CASSARGERTDTQYF.

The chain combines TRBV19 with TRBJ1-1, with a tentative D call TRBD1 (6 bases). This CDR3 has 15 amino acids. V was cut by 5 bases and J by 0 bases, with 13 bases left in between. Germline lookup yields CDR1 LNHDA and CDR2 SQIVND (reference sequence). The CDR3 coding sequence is TGTGCCAGTAGTGCATACAGGGATATGAACACTGAAGCTTTCTTT. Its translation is CASSAYRDMNTEAFF.

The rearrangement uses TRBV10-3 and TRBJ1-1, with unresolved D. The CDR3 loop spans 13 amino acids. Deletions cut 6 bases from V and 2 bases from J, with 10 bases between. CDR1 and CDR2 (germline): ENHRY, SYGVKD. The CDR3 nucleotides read TGTGCCATCAGACTGACGGGAAACACTGAAGCTTTCTTT. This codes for CAIRLTGNTEAFF.

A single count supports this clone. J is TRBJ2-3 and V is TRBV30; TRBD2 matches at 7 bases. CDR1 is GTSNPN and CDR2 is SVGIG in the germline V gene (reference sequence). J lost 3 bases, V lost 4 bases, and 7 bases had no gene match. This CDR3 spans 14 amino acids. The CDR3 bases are TGTGCCTGGACCCCCCCACTAGCGACAGATACGCAGTATTTT. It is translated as CAWTPPLATDTQYF.

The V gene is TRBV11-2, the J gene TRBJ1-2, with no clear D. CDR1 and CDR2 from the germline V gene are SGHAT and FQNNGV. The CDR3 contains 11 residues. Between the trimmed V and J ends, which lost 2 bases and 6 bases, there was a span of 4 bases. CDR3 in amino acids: CASSLFHGYTF. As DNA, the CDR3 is TGTGCCAGCAGCTTATTTCATGGCTACACCTTC.

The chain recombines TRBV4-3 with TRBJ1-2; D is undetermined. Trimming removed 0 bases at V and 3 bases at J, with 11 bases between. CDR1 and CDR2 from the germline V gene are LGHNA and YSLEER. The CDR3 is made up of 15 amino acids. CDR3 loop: CASSQDNREYYGYTF. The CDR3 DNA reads TGCGCCAGCAGCCAAGACAACAGAGAGTACTATGGCTACACCTTC.

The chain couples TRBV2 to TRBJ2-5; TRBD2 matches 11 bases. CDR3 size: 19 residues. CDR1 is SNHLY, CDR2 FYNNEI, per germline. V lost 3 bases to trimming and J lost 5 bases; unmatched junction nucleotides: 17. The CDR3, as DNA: TGTGCCAGCAGTGACCCGGGACAGGGACTACTAGCGGGAGCTGAGACCCAGTACTTC. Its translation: CASSDPGQGLLAGAETQYF.

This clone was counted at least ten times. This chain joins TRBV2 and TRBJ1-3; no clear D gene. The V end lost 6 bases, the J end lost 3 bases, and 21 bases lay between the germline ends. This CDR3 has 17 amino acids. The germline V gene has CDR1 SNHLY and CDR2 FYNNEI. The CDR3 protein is CASSRGSSISGGNTIYF. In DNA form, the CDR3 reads TGTGCCAGCAGCCGCGGGTCATCAATTTCTGGTGGAAACACCATATATTTT.

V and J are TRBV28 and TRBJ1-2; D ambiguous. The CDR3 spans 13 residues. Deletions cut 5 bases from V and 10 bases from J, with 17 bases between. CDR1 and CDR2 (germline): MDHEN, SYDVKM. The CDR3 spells CASSLLSSSFYTF. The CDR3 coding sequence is TGTGCCAGCAGTCTTCTATCGAGCAGTTTCTACACCTTC.

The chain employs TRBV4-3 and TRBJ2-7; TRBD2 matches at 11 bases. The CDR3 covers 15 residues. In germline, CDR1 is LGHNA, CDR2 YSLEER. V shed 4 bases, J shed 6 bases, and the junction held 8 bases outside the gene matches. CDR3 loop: CASSRDSGGAGEQYF. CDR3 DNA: TGCGCCAGCAGCCGAGATAGCGGGGGGGCGGGCGAGCAGTACTTC.

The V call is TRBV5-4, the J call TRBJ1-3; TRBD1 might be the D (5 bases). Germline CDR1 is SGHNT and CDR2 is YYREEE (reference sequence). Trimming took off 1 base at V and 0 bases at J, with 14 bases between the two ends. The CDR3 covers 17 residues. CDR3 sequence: CASSLQAGRISGNTIYF. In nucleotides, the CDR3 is TGTGCCAGCAGCTTGCAGGCGGGACGGATCTCTGGAAACACCATATATTTT. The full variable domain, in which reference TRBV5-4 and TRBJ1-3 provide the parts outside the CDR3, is ETGVTQSPTHLIKTRGQQVTLRCSSQSGHNTVSWYQQALGQGPQFIFQYYREEENGRGNFPPRFSGLQFPNYSSELNVNALELDDSALYLCASSLQAGRISGNTIYFGEGSWLTVV.

The CDR3, as DNA: TGTGCCAGCTCACCACCCCGCGGGCAGGGAAGTGGAAACACCATATATTTT. Translated: CASSPPRGQGSGNTIYF. The chain has TRBV18 and TRBJ1-3, with D possibly matching TRBD1 (5 bases). This CDR3 is built from 17 residues. V lost 0 bases, J lost 3 bases, and 15 bases lay in between. Looked up from germline, CDR1 is KGHSH and CDR2 is LQKENI.

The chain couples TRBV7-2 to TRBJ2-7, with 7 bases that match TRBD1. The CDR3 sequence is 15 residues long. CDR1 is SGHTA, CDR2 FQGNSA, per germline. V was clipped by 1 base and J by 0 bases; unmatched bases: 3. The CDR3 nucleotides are TGTGCCAGCAGCTTAGGGGACAGTTACTCCTACGAGCAGTACTTC. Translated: CASSLGDSYSYEQYF. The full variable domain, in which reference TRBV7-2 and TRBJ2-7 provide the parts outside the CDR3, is GAGVSQSPSNKVTEKGKDVELRCDPISGHTALYWYRQSLGQGLEFLIYFQGNSAPDKSGLPSDRFSAERTGGSVSTLTIQRTQQEDSAVYLCASSLGDSYSYEQYFGPGTRLTVT.

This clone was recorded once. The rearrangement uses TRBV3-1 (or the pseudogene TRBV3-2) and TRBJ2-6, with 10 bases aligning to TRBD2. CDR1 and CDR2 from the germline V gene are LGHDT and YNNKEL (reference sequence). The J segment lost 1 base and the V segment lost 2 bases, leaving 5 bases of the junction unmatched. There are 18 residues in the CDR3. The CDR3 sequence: CASSQSGRVNSGANVLTF. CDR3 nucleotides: TGTGCCAGCAGCCAAAGCGGGAGGGTAAATTCTGGGGCCAACGTCCTGACTTTC.

The CDR3 region has the DNA TGTGCCAGCAGTCCGCGGACCCATGAGCAGTTCTTC. It encodes CASSPRTHEQFF. The rearrangement joins TRBV6-6 to TRBJ2-1; D is uncertain. V was clipped by 5 bases and J by 8 bases, with 10 bases between them. Germline CDR1 and CDR2: MNHNY and SVGAGI (reference sequence). The CDR3 has 12 residues.